Below, 14 T cell receptor beta chains from the same sample are listed, as sequenced in a study of blood T cell repertoires in COVID-19. Profiling relied on immunoSEQ multiplex PCR, and the TCRdb table lists in-frame clones only, not all of them. The repertoire includes under 250,000 clones, roughly 89% of them detected once, and approximately 1.4% sits in the top ten. The sample taken for sequencing was peripheral blood. The receptors shown here come from a woman in her thirties or forties who had recovered from COVID-19.

This chain uses TRBV11-3 with TRBJ2-1, with 7 bases fitting TRBD1. Germline V lookup: CDR1 SGHNT, CDR2 YENEEA. Trimming at V came to 4 bases and at J to 2 bases, leaving 5 bases not matched to a gene. The CDR3 has 15 amino acids. In DNA form, the CDR3 reads TGTGCCAGCAGCTCACGGGACAGTACCTACAATGAGCAGTTCTTC. Translation gives CASSSRDSTYNEQFF. Full variable domain (missing parts from reference TRBV11-3 and TRBJ2-1): EAGVVQSPRYKIIEKKQPVAFWCNPISGHNTLYWYLQNLGQGPELLIRYENEEAVDDSQLPKDRFSAERLKGVDSTLKIQPAELGDSAVYLCASSSRDSTYNEQFFGPGTRLTVL.

The chain joins TRBV12-3 or TRBV12-4 to TRBJ2-7; TRBD1 is a possible D gene (5 bases). This CDR3 is 13 amino acids long. The V and J ends lost 6 bases and 0 bases respectively, with 9 bases between them. The CDR3 spells CASRKTASYEQYF. The CDR3 coding sequence is TGTGCCAGCAGAAAGACAGCCTCCTACGAGCAGTACTTC.

The gene calls are TRBV6-5 and TRBJ1-6, with 8 nucleotides matching TRBD1. The CDR3 has 15 amino acids. CDR1 and CDR2 (germline): MNHEY, SVGAGI. Trimming cost V 2 bases and J 10 bases; bases outside gene matches: 7. Here the CDR3 DNA reads TGTGCCAGCAGTTACACCCGGACAGGGCGATCACCCCTCCACTTT. It specifies CASSYTRTGRSPLHF.

The CDR3 nucleotides read TGTGCCAGCAGTTTAAGGTCGGCAGGGGTGTTCTTC. Its translation is CASSLRSAGVFF. The chain employs TRBV12-3 or TRBV12-4 and TRBJ2-1, with D perhaps TRBD1 (6 bases). The CDR3 has 12 amino acids. Between the trimmed V and J ends, which lost 2 bases and 15 bases, there was a span of 14 bases.

The genes are TRBV11-2 and TRBJ1-3, with 10 bases identical to TRBD1. The germline CDR1 and CDR2 sequences are SGHAT and FQNNGV. The V and J ends lost 5 bases and 0 bases, in that order; junction bases with no gene match: 10. This CDR3 is 18 amino acids long. The CDR3 bases are TGTGCCAGCAGCGCGGACAGGGGGAATTGGAACTCTGGAAACACCATATATTTT. It translates to CASSADRGNWNSGNTIYF. Looking up the rest from reference TRBV11-2 and TRBJ1-3 gives the full variable domain: EAGVAQSPRYKIIEKRQSVAFWCNPISGHATLYWYQQILGQGPKLLIQFQNNGVVDDSQLPKDRFSAERLKGVDSTLKIQPAKLEDSAVYLCASSADRGNWNSGNTIYFGEGSWLTVV.

The genes are TRBV7-3 and TRBJ1-1, with TRBD1 identical over 7 bases. The CDR3 is 14 amino acids. J lost 3 bases, V lost 5 bases, and 6 bases had no gene match. Germline assignment: CDR1 SGHTA and CDR2 FQGTGA. CDR3 coding DNA: TGTGCCAGCAGCCTGGGACAGTTTGACACTGAAGCTTTCTTT. This sequence encodes CASSLGQFDTEAFF.

The rearrangement joins TRBV28 to TRBJ2-7; TRBD2 matches at 8 bases. This CDR3 spans 14 amino acids. Germline V gives CDR1 MDHEN, CDR2 SYDVKM. Unmatched junction bases numbered 11, after V lost 10 bases and J lost 3 bases. The DNA for the CDR3 is TGTGCCACTTCCCCCCGGGGGGGTGTCTACGAGCAGTACTTC. It translates to CATSPRGGVYEQYF.

V is TRBV7-6 and J is TRBJ1-6, with a weak D call TRBD1 (5 bases). Looked up from germline, CDR1 is SGHVS and CDR2 is FNYEAQ. The CDR3 covers 15 residues. V lost 1 base, J lost 8 bases, and 12 bases lay in between. DNA for the CDR3: TGTGCCAGCAGCTTAGAGATCCAGGGCTATTCACCCCTCCACTTT. It codes for CASSLEIQGYSPLHF.

The rearrangement joins TRBV6-5 to TRBJ1-4, with 10 bases aligning to TRBD1. The junction had 5 bases not matched to a gene; V was cut back by 5 bases and J by 5 bases. There are 15 residues in the CDR3. In germline, CDR1 is MNHEY, CDR2 SVGAGI. CDR3 amino acids: CASSTWDRGNEKLFF. The CDR3 nucleotides are TGTGCCAGCAGTACATGGGACAGGGGAAATGAAAAACTGTTTTTT.

J is TRBJ1-6 and V is TRBV5-6; D gene ambiguous. Germline values: CDR1 SGHDT, CDR2 YYEEEE. Trimming pared 3 bases from V and 0 bases from J, leaving 16 bases between. The CDR3 is made up of 18 amino acids. As DNA, the CDR3 is TGTGCCAGCAGCTCCCAGGCTCTTTCGAGCTCCTATAATTCACCCCTCCACTTT. This sequence encodes CASSSQALSSSYNSPLHF.

V gene TRBV10-3 combines with J gene TRBJ2-3; D gene ambiguous. CDR3 length: 11 amino acids. V dropped 10 bases and J dropped 6 bases, with 11 bases sitting between them. Germline CDR1 ENHRY, CDR2 SYGVKD. CDR3 amino acids: CATEQPDTQYF. CDR3 nucleotide sequence: TGTGCCACCGAACAGCCCGATACGCAGTATTTT.

V is TRBV5-1 and J is TRBJ2-5; 12 bases fit TRBD2. The V gene end was trimmed by 0 bases and the J gene end by 2 bases; junction bases not matched to a gene: 5. CDR1 and CDR2 (germline): SGHRS, YFSETQ. This CDR3 spans 17 amino acids. This CDR3 is CASSLGLAGEGQETQYF. The DNA of the CDR3 is TGCGCCAGCAGCTTGGGACTAGCGGGGGAGGGGCAAGAGACCCAGTACTTC. Full variable domain (remainder filled in from reference TRBV5-1 and TRBJ2-5): KAGVTQTPRYLIKTRGQQVTLSCSPISGHRSVSWYQQTPGQGLQFLFEYFSETQRNKGNFPGRFSGRQFSNSRSEMNVSTLELGDSALYLCASSLGLAGEGQETQYFGPGTRLLVL.

This chain connects TRBV27 to TRBJ2-3, with D tentatively TRBD2 (7 bases). Trimming cost V 7 bases and J 5 bases, with 22 bases left between them. CDR1 and CDR2 from the germline V gene are MNHEY and SMNVEV (reference sequence). The CDR3 covers 16 residues. Here the CDR3 DNA reads TGTGCCAGCACCGTTAGGGGGGGCGGCAACCGAGATACGCAGTATTTT. Its protein is CASTVRGGGNRDTQYF.

CDR3 sequence: CASSFRGVYGYTF. CDR3 coding DNA: TGTGCCAGCAGTTTTCGGGGGGTCTATGGCTACACCTTC. The rearrangement joins TRBV27 to TRBJ1-2; weak D call: TRBD1 (5 bases). V dropped 3 bases and J dropped 4 bases, with 9 bases sitting between them. CDR3 length: 13 residues. The germline V gene encodes CDR1 MNHEY and CDR2 SMNVEV (reference sequence).